These 21 T cell receptor beta chains were all obtained from the same sample, sequenced in a study of OX40 agonist ivuxolimab in advanced cancers. Generated by immunoSEQ multiplex PCR, the TCRdb table keeps only in-frame clones and is missing some. The sample yields around 56,000 clones, 82% seen once. Specimen: CD4+ or CD8+ T cells sorted from blood, collected in a trial of the OX40 agonist ivuxolimab. The source of these receptors is an adult with an advanced solid tumor such as melanoma, head and neck, liver or kidney cancer.

The V gene is TRBV6-6, the J gene TRBJ1-5; unclear D gene. Germline V gene data show CDR1 as MNHNY and CDR2 as SVGAGI (reference sequence). V lost 5 bases, J lost 9 bases, and 17 bases lay in between. CDR3 length: 14 residues. The CDR3 nucleotides read TGTGCCAGCAGTCCCGAGAGGGCCGTCGGGCCCCAGCATTTT. This translates into CASSPERAVGPQHF.

J is TRBJ1-2 and V is TRBV6-1, with D unresolved. Germline CDR1 reads MNHNS; CDR2 reads SASEGT. The CDR3 loop spans 12 amino acids. The ends were cut back, 5 bases at V and 8 bases at J, with 12 bases in the middle. DNA of the CDR3: TGTGCCAGCAGTACCTCGCATGAGGGCTACACCTTC. It translates to CASSTSHEGYTF.

The gene calls are TRBV19 and TRBJ1-2; TRBD1 matches at 8 bases. Germline CDR1 and CDR2: LNHDA and SQIVND (reference sequence). With V trimmed by 4 bases and J by 3 bases, 4 bases remained unmatched. The length of the CDR3 is 14 residues. The chain's CDR3 is CASSTLDRDYGYTF. CDR3 nucleotides: TGTGCCAGTAGTACCCTGGACAGGGACTATGGCTACACCTTC.

The chain combines TRBV5-1 with TRBJ1-1; no firm D call. Germline CDR1 SGHRS, CDR2 YFSETQ. The CDR3 extends over 16 amino acids. Trimming stripped 1 base from V and 3 bases from J, with 16 bases between. The CDR3 DNA is TGCGCCAGCAGCTTGTCAGGTAGCCGTATGTACACTGAAGCTTTCTTT. It translates to CASSLSGSRMYTEAFF. The full variable domain, its missing parts supplied by reference TRBV5-1 and TRBJ1-1, is KAGVTQTPRYLIKTRGQQVTLSCSPISGHRSVSWYQQTPGQGLQFLFEYFSETQRNKGNFPGRFSGRQFSNSRSEMNVSTLELGDSALYLCASSLSGSRMYTEAFFGQGTRLTVV.

The sample holds one count of this clone. The chain recombines TRBV15 with TRBJ2-1, with D possibly being TRBD2 (5 bases). The CDR3 spans 17 residues. Trimming left V 0 bases short and J 2 bases short, with 14 bases between. Germline V gene lookup returns CDR1 LNHNV and CDR2 YYDKDF (reference sequence). CDR3: CATSRDRGNFAYNEQFF. CDR3 in DNA: TGTGCCACCAGCAGAGATCGGGGAAATTTCGCCTACAATGAGCAGTTCTTC.

The rearrangement links TRBV13 to TRBJ1-1; D is unresolved. The V end was cut by 3 bases, the J end by 0 bases, with 5 bases between. CDR3 size: 13 residues. In germline, CDR1 is PRHDT, CDR2 FYEKMQ (reference sequence). The CDR3 DNA reads TGTGCCAGCAGCTTGAACATGAACACTGAAGCTTTCTTT. Translated, it gives CASSLNMNTEAFF.

The chain couples TRBV18 to TRBJ1-5, with TRBD1 as a possible D gene (6 bases). Trimming shortened V by 1 base and J by 4 bases, and 11 bases separated the two germline ends. Germline CDR1 and CDR2: KGHSH and LQKENI. This CDR3 has 15 residues. This chain's CDR3 is CASSPRGTRNQPQHF. The CDR3 DNA follows: TGTGCCAGCTCACCACGAGGGACAAGGAATCAGCCCCAGCATTTT.

The chain combines TRBV6-5 with TRBJ2-2; D gene ambiguous. This CDR3 region has 16 residues. CDR1 is MNHEY and CDR2 is SVGAGI in the germline V gene. Between the trimmed V and J ends, which lost 0 bases and 5 bases, there was a span of 13 bases. The CDR3 region has the DNA TGTGCCAGCAGTTACTCCGGGCCTCAGTGGACCGGGGAGCTGTTTTTT. Translated: CASSYSGPQWTGELFF.

The chain joins TRBV10-1 to TRBJ2-3, with D maybe TRBD2 (5 bases). The CDR3 totals 19 residues. The germline V and J ends were trimmed by 5 bases and 3 bases, with 27 bases remaining between them. Germline lookup yields CDR1 WNHNN and CDR2 SYGVQD (reference sequence). The CDR3 loop reads CASSPDLFETPEVTDTQYF. CDR3 DNA: TGCGCCAGCAGTCCAGACTTATTCGAAACGCCGGAGGTAACAGATACGCAGTATTTT.

The rearrangement links TRBV6-1 to TRBJ1-2; 8 nucleotides line up with TRBD1. CDR3 size: 15 residues. Trimming removed 5 bases from V and 0 bases from J; junction bases left unmatched: 5. The V gene's germline CDR1 is MNHNS and CDR2 SASEGT. The CDR3 DNA is TGTGCCAGCAGTCTCGGACAGGGAACTAACTATGGCTACACCTTC. Residues: CASSLGQGTNYGYTF.

This rearrangement joins TRBV6-6 to TRBJ2-5; the D is unclear. Germline V gene lookup returns CDR1 MNHNY and CDR2 SVGAGI (reference sequence). CDR3 length equals 11 residues. With 6 bases removed from V and 3 bases from J, the gap between germline ends came to 5 bases. CDR3 sequence reads: CASSAEETQYF. CDR3 sequence (DNA): TGTGCCAGCAGCGCGGAAGAGACCCAGTACTTC.

Details on this clone: One junction end does not reproduce the germline sequence, and a read error may be involved. V and J are TRBV29-1 and TRBJ1-3; D is ambiguous. From germline, CDR1 is SQVTM and CDR2 ANQGSEA. The CDR3 totals 13 residues. The CDR3 here is CSAGDHSRNTIYF. CDR3 coding DNA: TGCAGCGCCGGGGATCACTCTAGAAACACCATATATTTT.

The V call is TRBV6-4, the J call TRBJ1-1, with D maybe TRBD1 (5 bases). The V gene's germline CDR1 is MRHNA and CDR2 SNTAGT. The CDR3 covers 13 residues. V lost 6 bases and J 1 base, leaving 9 bases between the germline ends. The CDR3 coding sequence is TGTGCCAGCAGCGAGGGGAGGAACACTGAAGCTTTCTTT. It yields the protein CASSEGRNTEAFF.

The chain recombines TRBV11-2 with TRBJ2-1; D possibly corresponds to TRBD1 (5 bases). Germline V CDR1 and CDR2: SGHAT, FQNNGV. The CDR3 contains 18 residues. V lost 0 bases, J lost 5 bases, and 20 bases lay in between. DNA of the CDR3: TGTGCCAGCAGCTTAGACGTTATTTGGGGCCGGAGCAACAATGAGCAGTTCTTC. It is translated as CASSLDVIWGRSNNEQFF.

The gene calls are TRBV11-2 and TRBJ1-5; TRBD1 agrees at 7 bases. Germline lookup yields CDR1 SGHAT and CDR2 FQNNGV. The CDR3 is made up of 17 amino acids. V was clipped by 3 bases and J by 0 bases; unmatched bases: 8. The chain's CDR3 is CASSFGDSVNSNQPQHF. In nucleotides, the CDR3 is TGTGCCAGCAGCTTCGGGGACAGCGTCAATAGCAATCAGCCCCAGCATTTT.

The CDR3: CASPTGRDSALSGYTF. The CDR3 DNA is TGTGCCAGCCCGACAGGGAGAGACAGTGCCCTCTCTGGCTACACCTTC. The chain combines TRBV2 with TRBJ1-2, with TRBD1 matching 7 bases. Trimming cost V 8 bases and J 7 bases; bases outside gene matches: 19. CDR1 and CDR2 (germline): SNHLY, FYNNEI. This CDR3 spans 16 amino acids.

CDR3 amino acids: CASRMGTGGAGGYTF. The CDR3 DNA is TGTGCCAGCAGGATGGGGACAGGGGGCGCGGGTGGCTACACCTTC. The chain has TRBV5-4 and TRBJ1-2, with 12 nucleotides matching TRBD1. V trimming: 5 bases; J trimming: 7 bases; junction bases outside the gene matches: 9. The CDR3 length is 15 residues. Germline V gene lookup returns CDR1 SGHNT and CDR2 YYREEE (reference sequence).

This clone was counted once. The chain carries TRBV19 and TRBJ2-7; 11 positions match TRBD1. CDR1 is LNHDA, CDR2 SQIVND, per germline (reference sequence). V lost 6 bases, J lost 5 bases, and 9 bases stayed unmatched. The CDR3 runs 15 residues. Here the CDR3 reads CASRTWTGGKDEQYF. Written as DNA, the CDR3 is TGTGCCAGTAGGACTTGGACAGGGGGCAAAGACGAGCAGTACTTC.

This rearrangement joins TRBV6-6 to TRBJ2-7; possibly TRBD2 for D (5 bases). The CDR3 runs 15 residues. Germline V gene data show CDR1 as MNHNY and CDR2 as SVGAGI (reference sequence). V was pared by 0 bases and J by 0 bases, with 9 bases between. This CDR3 reads CASSYSGGGSYEQYF. CDR3 in DNA: TGTGCCAGCAGTTACTCCGGCGGAGGCTCCTACGAGCAGTACTTC.

A note on this clone: One junction end disagrees with the germline gene, perhaps due to a read error. Other DNA sequences in this specimen translate into the identical CDR3. V is TRBV4-3 and J is TRBJ1-5, with a weak D call TRBD1 (5 bases). From germline, CDR1 is LGHNA and CDR2 YSLEER. The CDR3 is 13 residues long. CDR3 protein: CASSQDRGQPQHF. CDR3 in DNA: TGCGCCAGCAGTCAAGATAGGGGACAGCCCCAGCATTTT.

The CDR3 loop is CASSLGSHNEQFF. The DNA for the CDR3 is TGTGCCAGCAGCTTGGGGTCTCACAATGAGCAGTTCTTC. The gene calls are TRBV5-4 and TRBJ2-1; D ambiguous. Trimming removed 0 bases from V and 5 bases from J, with 6 bases in between. The CDR3 has 13 amino acids. Per germline, CDR1 SGHNT and CDR2 YYREEE (reference sequence).